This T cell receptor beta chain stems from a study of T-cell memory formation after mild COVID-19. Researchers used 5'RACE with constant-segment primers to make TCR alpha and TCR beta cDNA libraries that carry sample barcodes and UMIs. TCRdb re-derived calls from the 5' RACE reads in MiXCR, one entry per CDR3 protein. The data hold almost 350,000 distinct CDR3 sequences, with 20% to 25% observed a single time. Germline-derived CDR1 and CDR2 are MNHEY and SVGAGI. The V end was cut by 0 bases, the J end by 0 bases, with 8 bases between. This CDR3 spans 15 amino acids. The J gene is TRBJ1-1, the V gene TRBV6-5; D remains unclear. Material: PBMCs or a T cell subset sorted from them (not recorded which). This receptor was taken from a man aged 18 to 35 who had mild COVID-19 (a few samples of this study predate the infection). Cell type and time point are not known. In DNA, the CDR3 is TGTGCCAGCAGTTACTCGGGCAGCTTGAACACTGAAGCTTTCTTT. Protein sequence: CASSYSGSLNTEAFF.